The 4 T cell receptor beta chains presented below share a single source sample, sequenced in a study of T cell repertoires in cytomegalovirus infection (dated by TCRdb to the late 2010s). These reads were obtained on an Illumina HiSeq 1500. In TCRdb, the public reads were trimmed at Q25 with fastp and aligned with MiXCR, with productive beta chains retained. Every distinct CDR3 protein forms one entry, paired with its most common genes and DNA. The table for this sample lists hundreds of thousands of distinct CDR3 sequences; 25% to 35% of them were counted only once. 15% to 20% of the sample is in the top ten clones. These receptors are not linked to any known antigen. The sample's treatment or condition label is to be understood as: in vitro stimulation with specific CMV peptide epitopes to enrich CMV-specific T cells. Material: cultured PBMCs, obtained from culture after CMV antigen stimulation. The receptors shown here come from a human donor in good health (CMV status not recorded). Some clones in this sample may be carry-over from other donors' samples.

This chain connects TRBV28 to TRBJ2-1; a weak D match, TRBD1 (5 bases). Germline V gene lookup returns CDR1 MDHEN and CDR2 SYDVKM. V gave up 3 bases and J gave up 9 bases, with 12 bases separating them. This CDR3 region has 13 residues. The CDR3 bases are TGTGCCAGCAGTTTTGGGGCAGGGCTTGAGCAGTTCTTC. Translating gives CASSFGAGLEQFF.

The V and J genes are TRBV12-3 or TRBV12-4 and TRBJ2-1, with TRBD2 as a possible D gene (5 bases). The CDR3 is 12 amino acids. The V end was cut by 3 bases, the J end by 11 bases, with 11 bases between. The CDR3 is CASSFKRVKQFF. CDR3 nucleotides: TGTGCCAGCAGTTTCAAGAGGGTTAAGCAGTTCTTC.

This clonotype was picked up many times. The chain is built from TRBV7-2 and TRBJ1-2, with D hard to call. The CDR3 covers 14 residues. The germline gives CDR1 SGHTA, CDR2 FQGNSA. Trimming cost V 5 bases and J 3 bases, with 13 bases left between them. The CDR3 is CASSPRRDYYGYTF. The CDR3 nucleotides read TGTGCCAGCAGCCCACGGCGAGACTACTATGGCTACACCTTC.

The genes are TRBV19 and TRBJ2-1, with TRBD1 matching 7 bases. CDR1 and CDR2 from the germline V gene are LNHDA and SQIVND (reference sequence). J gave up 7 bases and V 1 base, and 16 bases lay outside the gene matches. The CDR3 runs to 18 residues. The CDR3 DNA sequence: TGTGCCAGTAGTATAGGGCCTCTACAGGGGTGGGTTCCGAATGAGCAGTTCTTC. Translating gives CASSIGPLQGWVPNEQFF.